This TCR beta chain was obtained from a study of CD8+ T cells in alopecia areata. RNA, once extracted, was reverse transcribed into cDNA for use as the sequencing template. Sequencing used immunoSEQ multiplex PCR; TCRdb keeps in-frame clones, though not all of them. The data hold fewer than 110,000 clones, with 60% observed a single time. This clone was counted only a few times. As for treatment: oral pan-JAK inhibitor, 5-10 mg twice daily. The receptor comes from a human donor with alopecia areata. The sequences come from CD8+ T cells sorted from blood, collected at approximately week 61, from a patient treated with tofacitinib.

The chain's CDR3 is CASSFITGYTF. The CDR3 region has the DNA TGTGCCAGCAGCTTCATTACGGGCTACACCTTC. The rearrangement uses TRBV5-6 and TRBJ1-2, with D unresolved. V was cut by 2 bases and J by 8 bases, with 7 bases left in between. From germline, CDR1 is SGHDT and CDR2 YYEEEE. CDR3 length: 11 amino acids.